The present TCR beta chain was sequenced within a study of blood T cell repertoires in COVID-19 (dated by TCRdb to 2020 to 2022). With regard to the full study: The collaborator samples originated in the United States, Italy and Spain and spanned the acute and convalescent phases of COVID-19. The material from the prospective study consisted of cDNA or gDNA derived from T cells, B-cell-depleted T cells, or PBMCs. Deeply sampled blood TCRbeta repertoires from subjects exposed to, actively infected with, or recovered from COVID-19 were included in the dataset. The repertoires were released in a freely available public database meant as a resource for research on the immune response to SARS-CoV-2. The samples were drawn from the first 160 participants of the ongoing ImmuneRACE study and from under 1,500 subjects provided by 6 global collaborators. A de-identified subject ID, COVID-19 status, age in years and sex were almost always included in the sample metadata. HLA class I and class II types, where available, came from metadata supplied by the sample provider rather than from assay-based typing. What the study reported, not specific to this receptor: The quantity of clinical and demographic metadata differed by source and by participant and was supplied without curation.

The germline V gene specifies MGHDK as CDR1 and SYGVNS as CDR2. V gives up 7 bases and J gives up 8 bases, and the segment between their germline ends measures 17 bases. There are 13 amino acids in the CDR3, from cysteine to phenylalanine inclusive. Only the CDR3 DNA is retained, 39 bases long and in frame from the first base. Each collaborating institution followed its own protocols to collect whole blood in K2EDTA tubes. For TCRbeta analysis, collaborator samples were shipped as frozen whole blood, as isolated PBMCs, or as DNA extracted from either sample type. Of note for this clone: The specificity of this receptor is unknown. Base-call qualities are not available, and no considerably larger clone is one nucleotide away.

TCRbeta CDR3 regions were amplified from genomic DNA by means of the immunoSEQ Assay, a bias-controlled multiplex PCR. In the source study's methods: The number of nucleated cells in each sample was estimated from the amplification of reference gene primers within the assay. Sequence reads were collapsed and filtered to measure the absolute abundance of every unique TCRbeta CDR3 rearrangement. For each sample, productive Simpson clonality was calculated as the square root of Simpson's diversity index across productive rearrangements. TCRdb took this table from immuneACCESS and kept in-frame rearrangements with V and J called. Such tables lack part of the clones; where checked against another copy, unresolved V genes explain under half of the gap, and the rest is unexplained. V and J calls and clone size are those listed in that table; D and trimming were worked out from the DNA. This sample gives over 55,000 clones in total; 60% to 85% of them show up just once. Around 30% of the sample belongs to the ten largest clones.

The TCR sequence derives from a human donor in a cohort sampled during active COVID-19. The material sequenced was peripheral blood. In this chain, TRBV25-1 is recombined with TRBJ1-2, with no D gene named confidently. The CDR3 loop reads CASMRGSGGGYTF. Read as DNA, the sequence is TGTGCCAGCATGCGCGGCTCGGGTGGGGGCTACACCTTC.